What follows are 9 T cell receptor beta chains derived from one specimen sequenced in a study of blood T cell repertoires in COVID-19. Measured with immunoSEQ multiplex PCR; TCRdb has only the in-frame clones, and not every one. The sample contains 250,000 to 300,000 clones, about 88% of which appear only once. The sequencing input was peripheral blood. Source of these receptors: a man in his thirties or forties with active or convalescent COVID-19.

The CDR3 DNA reads as TGCGCCAGCAGCGAGGACGGGACAGGGTACACAGATACGCAGTATTTT. Residues: CASSEDGTGYTDTQYF. The chain recombines TRBV5-1 with TRBJ2-3, with 9 bases fitting TRBD1. CDR1 and CDR2 (germline): SGHRS, YFSETQ. Losses at the gene ends were 4 bases for V and 2 bases for J; bases not matched to a gene: 8. The length of the CDR3 is 16 residues.

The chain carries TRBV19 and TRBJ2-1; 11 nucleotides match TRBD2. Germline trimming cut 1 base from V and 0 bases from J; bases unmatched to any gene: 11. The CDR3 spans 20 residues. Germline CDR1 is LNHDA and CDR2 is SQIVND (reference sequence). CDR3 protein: CASSIARVAGGIPSYNEQFF. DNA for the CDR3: TGTGCCAGTAGTATAGCTAGGGTAGCGGGGGGGATTCCCTCCTACAATGAGCAGTTCTTC.

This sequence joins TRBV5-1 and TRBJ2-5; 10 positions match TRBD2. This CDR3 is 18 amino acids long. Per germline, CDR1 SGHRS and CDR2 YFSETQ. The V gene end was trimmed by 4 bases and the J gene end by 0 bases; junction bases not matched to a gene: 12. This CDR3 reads CASSPGGLAGGHQETQYF. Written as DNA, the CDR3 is TGCGCCAGCAGCCCTGGTGGTTTAGCGGGGGGACACCAAGAGACCCAGTACTTC.

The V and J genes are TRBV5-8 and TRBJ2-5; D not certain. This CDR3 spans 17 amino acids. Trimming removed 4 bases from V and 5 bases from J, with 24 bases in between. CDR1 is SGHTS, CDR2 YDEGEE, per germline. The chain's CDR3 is CASSANDLGVSTETQYF. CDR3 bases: TGTGCCAGCAGCGCGAATGACCTAGGTGTCAGCACGGAGACCCAGTACTTC.

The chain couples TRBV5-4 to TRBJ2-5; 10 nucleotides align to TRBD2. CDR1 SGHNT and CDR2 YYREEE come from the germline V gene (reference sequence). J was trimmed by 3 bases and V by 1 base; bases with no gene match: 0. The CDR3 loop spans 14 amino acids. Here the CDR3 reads CASSLTSGEETQYF. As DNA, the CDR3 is TGTGCCAGCAGCTTGACTAGCGGGGAAGAGACCCAGTACTTC. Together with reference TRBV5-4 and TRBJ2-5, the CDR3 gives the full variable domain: ETGVTQSPTHLIKTRGQQVTLRCSSQSGHNTVSWYQQALGQGPQFIFQYYREEENGRGNFPPRFSGLQFPNYSSELNVNALELDDSALYLCASSLTSGEETQYFGPGTRLLVL.

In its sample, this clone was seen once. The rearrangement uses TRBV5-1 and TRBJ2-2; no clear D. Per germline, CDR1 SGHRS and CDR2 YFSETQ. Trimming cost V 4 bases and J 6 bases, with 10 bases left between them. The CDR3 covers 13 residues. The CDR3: CASSAVEAGELFF. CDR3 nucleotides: TGCGCCAGCAGCGCCGTTGAGGCCGGGGAGCTGTTTTTT.

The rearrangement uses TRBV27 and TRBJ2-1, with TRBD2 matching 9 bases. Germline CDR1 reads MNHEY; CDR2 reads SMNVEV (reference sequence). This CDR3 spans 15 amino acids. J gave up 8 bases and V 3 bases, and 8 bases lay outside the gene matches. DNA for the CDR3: TGTGCCAGCAGTTTTGCTAGCGGGACCGAGGATGAGCAGTTCTTC. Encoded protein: CASSFASGTEDEQFF.

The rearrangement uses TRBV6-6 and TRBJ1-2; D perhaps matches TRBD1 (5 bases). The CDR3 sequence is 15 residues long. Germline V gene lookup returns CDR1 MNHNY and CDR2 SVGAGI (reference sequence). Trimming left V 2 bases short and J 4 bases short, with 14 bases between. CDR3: CASSYNQRGPYGYTF. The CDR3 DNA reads TGTGCCAGCAGTTACAATCAAAGGGGCCCCTATGGCTACACCTTC.

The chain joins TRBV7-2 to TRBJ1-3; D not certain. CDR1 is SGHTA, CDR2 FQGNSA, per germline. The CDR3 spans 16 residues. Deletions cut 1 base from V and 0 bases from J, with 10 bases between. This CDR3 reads CASSLEAHYSGNTIYF. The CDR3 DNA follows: TGTGCCAGCAGCTTAGAAGCGCACTACTCTGGAAACACCATATATTTT.